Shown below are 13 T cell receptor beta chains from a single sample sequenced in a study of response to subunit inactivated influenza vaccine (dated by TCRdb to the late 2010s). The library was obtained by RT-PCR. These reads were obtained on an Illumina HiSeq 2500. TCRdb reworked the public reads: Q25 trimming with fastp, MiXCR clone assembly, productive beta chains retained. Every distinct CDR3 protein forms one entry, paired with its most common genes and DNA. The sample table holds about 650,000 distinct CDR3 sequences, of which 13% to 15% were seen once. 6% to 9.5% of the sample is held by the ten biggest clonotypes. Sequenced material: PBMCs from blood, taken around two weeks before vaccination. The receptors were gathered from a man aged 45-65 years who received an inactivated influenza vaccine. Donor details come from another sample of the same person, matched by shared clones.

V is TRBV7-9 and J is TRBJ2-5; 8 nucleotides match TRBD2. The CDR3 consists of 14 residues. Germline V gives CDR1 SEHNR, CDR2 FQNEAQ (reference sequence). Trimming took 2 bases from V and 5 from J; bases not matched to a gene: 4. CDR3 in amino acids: CASSLIGGAETQYF. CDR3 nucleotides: TGTGCCAGCAGCTTAATCGGGGGGGCGGAGACCCAGTACTTC.

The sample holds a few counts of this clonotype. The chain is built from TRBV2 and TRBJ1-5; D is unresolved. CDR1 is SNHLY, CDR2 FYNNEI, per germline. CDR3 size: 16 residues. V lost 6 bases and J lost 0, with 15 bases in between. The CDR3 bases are TGTGCCAGCAGGGCGGAAGTAGCTCCTAGCAATCAGCCCCAGCATTTT. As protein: CASRAEVAPSNQPQHF.

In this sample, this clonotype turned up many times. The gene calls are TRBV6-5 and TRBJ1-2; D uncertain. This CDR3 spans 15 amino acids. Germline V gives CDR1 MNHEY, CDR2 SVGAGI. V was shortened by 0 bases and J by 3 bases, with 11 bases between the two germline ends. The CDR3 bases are TGTGCCAGCAGTTACTCCTGGGAGGAGGACTATGGCTACACCTTC. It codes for CASSYSWEEDYGYTF.

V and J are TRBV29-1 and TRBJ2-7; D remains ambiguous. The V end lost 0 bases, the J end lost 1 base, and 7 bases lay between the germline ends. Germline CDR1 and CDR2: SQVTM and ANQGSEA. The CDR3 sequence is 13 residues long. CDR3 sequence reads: CSVEEGLSYEQYF. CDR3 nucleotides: TGCAGCGTTGAAGAAGGCCTTTCCTACGAGCAGTACTTC.

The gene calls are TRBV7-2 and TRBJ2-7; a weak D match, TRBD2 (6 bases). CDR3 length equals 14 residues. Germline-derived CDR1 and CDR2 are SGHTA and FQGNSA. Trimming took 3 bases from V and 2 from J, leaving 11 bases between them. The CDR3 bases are TGTGCCAGCAGCTTCCTTGGCGGGACCTACGAGCAGTACTTC. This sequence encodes CASSFLGGTYEQYF.

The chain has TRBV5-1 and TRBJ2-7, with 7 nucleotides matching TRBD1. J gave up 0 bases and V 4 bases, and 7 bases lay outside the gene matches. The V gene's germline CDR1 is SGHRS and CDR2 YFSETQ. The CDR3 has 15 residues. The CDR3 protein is CASSPRDRFSYEQYF. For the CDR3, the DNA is TGCGCCAGCAGCCCCCGGGACAGATTCTCCTACGAGCAGTACTTC.

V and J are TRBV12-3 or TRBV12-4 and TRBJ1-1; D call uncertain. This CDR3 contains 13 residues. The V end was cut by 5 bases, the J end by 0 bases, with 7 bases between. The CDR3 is CASSTQVNTEAFF. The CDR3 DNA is TGTGCCAGCAGTACTCAGGTGAACACTGAAGCTTTCTTT.

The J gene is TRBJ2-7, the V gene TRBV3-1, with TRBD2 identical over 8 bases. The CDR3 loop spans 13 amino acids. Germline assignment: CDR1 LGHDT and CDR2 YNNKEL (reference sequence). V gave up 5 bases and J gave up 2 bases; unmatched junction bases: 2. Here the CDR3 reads CASSNGGAYEQYF. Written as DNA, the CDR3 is TGTGCCAGCAGCAACGGGGGGGCCTACGAGCAGTACTTC.

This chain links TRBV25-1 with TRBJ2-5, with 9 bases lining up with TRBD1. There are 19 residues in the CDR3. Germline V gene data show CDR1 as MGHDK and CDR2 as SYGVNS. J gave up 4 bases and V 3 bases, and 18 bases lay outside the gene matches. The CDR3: CASSDLSGTGTGLRETQYF. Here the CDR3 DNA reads TGTGCCAGCAGTGATCTCTCCGGGACAGGGACAGGACTACGAGAGACCCAGTACTTC.

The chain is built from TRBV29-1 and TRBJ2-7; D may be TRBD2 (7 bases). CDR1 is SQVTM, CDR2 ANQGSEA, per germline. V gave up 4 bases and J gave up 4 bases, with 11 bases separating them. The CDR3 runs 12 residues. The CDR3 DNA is TGCAGCGTTGCTGCGGGGGCATACGAGCAGTACTTC. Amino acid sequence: CSVAAGAYEQYF.

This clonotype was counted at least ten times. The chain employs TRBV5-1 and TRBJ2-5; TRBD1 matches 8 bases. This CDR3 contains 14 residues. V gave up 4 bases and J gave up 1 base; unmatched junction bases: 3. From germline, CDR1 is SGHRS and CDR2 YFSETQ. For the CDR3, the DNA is TGCGCCAGCAGCCAGGACAGGGTCCAAGAGACCCAGTACTTC. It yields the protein CASSQDRVQETQYF. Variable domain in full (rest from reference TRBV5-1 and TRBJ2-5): KAGVTQTPRYLIKTRGQQVTLSCSPISGHRSVSWYQQTPGQGLQFLFEYFSETQRNKGNFPGRFSGRQFSNSRSEMNVSTLELGDSALYLCASSQDRVQETQYFGPGTRLLVL.

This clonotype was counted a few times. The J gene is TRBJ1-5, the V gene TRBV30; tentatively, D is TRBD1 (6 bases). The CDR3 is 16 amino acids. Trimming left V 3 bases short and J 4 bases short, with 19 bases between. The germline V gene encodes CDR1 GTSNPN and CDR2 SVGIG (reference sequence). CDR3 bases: TGTGCCTGGAGCCCCAGGTCAGGGGCCCTAAATCAGCCCCAGCATTTT. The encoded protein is CAWSPRSGALNQPQHF.

The CDR3: CASSPTRPGQGASLGYTEAFF. The CDR3 nucleotides read TGTGCCAGCTCACCAACCCGTCCTGGACAGGGGGCGAGTTTGGGGTACACTGAAGCTTTCTTT. The rearrangement joins TRBV18 to TRBJ1-1; TRBD1 aligns across 11 bases. J lost 3 bases, V lost 2 bases, and 20 bases had no gene match. The length of the CDR3 is 21 residues. Germline V lookup: CDR1 KGHSH, CDR2 LQKENI.